This T cell receptor (beta chain) was observed in a study of cytomegalovirus exposure and HLA in healthy donors. This PCR relied on a set of 60 Vbeta primers and 13 Jbeta primers. The repertoire was sequenced with immunoSEQ multiplex PCR; TCRdb's copy has only in-frame clones and lacks some. The sample includes over 100,000 clones, around a tenth of them seen just once. Whole-study results and caveats: In an earlier analysis, in around 590 donors, most V segments appeared productive either ~90% or ~30% of the time. An assumption of roughly uniform sequencing depth across donors underlay the presence/absence analyses. Among donors in an Asian-associated ancestry cluster, a later analysis reportedly found fewer N-insertions than the approximately 700-donor mean. Among TCR sequences, most were rare, though some public TCRs appeared in many donors.

This clone was seen a handful of times. What it recognizes is unknown. Unmatched junction bases numbered 6, after V lost 0 bases and J lost 7 bases. Per the germline V gene, CDR1 is SGDLS and CDR2 is YYNGEE. The CDR3 length is 14 residues. Specimen: PBMCs. The gene calls are TRBV9 and TRBJ1-2; 7 bases fit TRBD1. This receptor was identified in a man aged 40-55 years in good health and CMV-seropositive. The CDR3 DNA follows: TGTGCCAGCAGCGTAGACAGGGGAGGAGGTGGCTACACCTTC. It encodes CASSVDRGGGGYTF.